The sequence of this TCR beta chain was determined in a study of shared clonotypes between healthy human individuals (dated by TCRdb to 2020 to 2022). At the level of the whole study: The cohort comprised a couple of women and a few men aged 18 to 49 years. Per donor, three plates each were used for CD4 naive and CD4 memory, two for CD8 naive, and one for CD8 memory. Blood TCR repertoires of roughly five healthy adults were deeply sequenced to estimate repertoire size and the extent of clonotype sharing between individuals. To increase sequencing depth and limit assay-specific biases, different laboratories used diverse techniques to prepare libraries and sequence TCR repertoires. Per donor, leukapheresis produced somewhere between about 0.8 and 9.5 billion PBMCs.

The donors were healthy, HIV-negative adults who had no recently reported acute infections or vaccinations. All donors were Caucasian adults living in Nashville, Tennessee, USA. Magnetic negative selection was used to enrich CD4+ T cells, after which naive cells were positively selected on CD45RA and the negative fraction became the memory subset. Blood was collected by leukapheresis, and PBMCs were isolated by Ficoll-Histopaque density gradient centrifugation and then cryopreserved in liquid nitrogen vapor phase. Analytical flow cytometry was used to check the purity and quantity of each magnetically sorted T cell population. Genomic DNA was isolated from each sorted fraction and quantified by UV absorbance on a Nanodrop 2000c. Of note for this clone: Which antigen it targets is not known. No base quality values were provided; no much bigger clone lies one nucleotide off.

CDR1 SGHNT and CDR2 YYREEE were looked up in the germline V gene (reference sequence). The trim is 5 bases for V and 6 bases for J, with a gap of 12 bases between the germline ends. The CDR3 starts with the cysteine, ends with the phenylalanine, and has 13 residues. This entry keeps only the CDR3 DNA: 39 bases, framed from base 1. What the work shows at the level of the full study, not this receptor alone: Compared with non-shared clonotypes, the clonotypes found in all four sorted-subset donors had higher generation probabilities. Estimated clonotype richness was generally larger for naive than for memory subsets. Rarefaction of sorted-subset datasets indicated incomplete sequencing despite the large sequencing depth. Because the study included a small number of donors, the genetic and exposure-history diversity represented was limited. Sampling was limited to blood, and TCR repertoires in tissue likely differ from TCR repertoires in blood. Pairwise subsampling led to the expectation that sequencing depth would affect the degree of clonotype sharing among donors. About 5% of naive CD4, 3.5% of naive CD8, around 2.3% of memory CD4, and more than 0.35% of memory CD8 clonotypes were shared across a few donors.

Using the deep immunoSEQ assay, TCR CDR3 regions were amplified from genomic DNA by multiplex PCR. Genomic DNA extracted from each cell subset was distributed evenly over all wells of several immunoSEQ 96-well plates, and each plate served as one replicate. For sorted subsets, 150 to 250 ng of genomic DNA, equivalent to 25,000 to 35,000 T cell genomes, went into each replicate PCR. Purified libraries were quantified with a Qubit 3.0 fluorometer, sized on a Bioanalyzer 2100, and re-quantified with the KAPA Library Quantification kit. Every immunoSEQ 96-well plate was sequenced on a separate single-read 150-cycle Illumina NextSeq 550 flow cell. Turning to the authors' computational methods: The immunoSEQ output contained only junctional sequences without quality scores, so filtering could not match that applied to full-length reads. Sequences were annotated with PyIR, a Python wrapper for IgBLAST v1.9, and V/J genes and CDR3 were assigned using IMGT germline references. Reads were removed for weak V/J assignments (E-value above 1e-6), missing CDR3, stop codons, out-of-frame junctions, or ambiguous translated residues. A V3J clonotype was defined by an identical inferred V gene, J gene, and CDR3 amino acid sequence. To compute the percentage overlap between repertoires, the number of shared unique clonotypes was divided by the size of the smaller repertoire. RTK rarefaction, the Chao1 estimator, and Recon v2.1 estimates of unobserved clonotypes were used to assess repertoire richness. Generation probabilities for all TCRbeta clonotypes obtained by the gDNA method from a handful of donors were computed using OLGA. In TCRdb, the immuneACCESS table is reduced to in-frame sequences with V and J assigned. These tables do not hold every clone; where another copy was compared, an unresolved V gene accounts for under half, and the others remain unexplained. V, J and clone size were drawn from that table, and D and trimming were deduced from the DNA. In all, the sample holds a few million clones, and roughly 95% of those were seen once. The top ten constitute roughly 0.13% of the sample.

The chain couples TRBV5-4 to TRBJ2-1; TRBD2 could be the D gene, as 5 bases match. The source of this sequence is a man between 18 and 35 years old in good health. Sequencing was done on a sample of naive CD4+ T cells sorted from blood. What this sample's cell subset or site label stands for: CD45RA+ positively selected. This receptor carries the CDR3 CASRPGLSNEQFF. At the DNA level, the sequence is TGTGCCAGCAGACCGGGATTAAGCAATGAGCAGTTCTTC.